Presented here are 29 T cell receptor beta chains from one specimen sequenced in a study of blood T cell repertoires in COVID-19. Profiling relied on immunoSEQ multiplex PCR, and the TCRdb table lists in-frame clones only, not all of them. The data hold about 160,000 clones, with approximately 90% observed a single time. Sample: PBMCs or T cells enriched from blood (not recorded which). The receptor set was obtained from a woman aged 45-65 years who had recovered from COVID-19.

The rearrangement uses TRBV12-3 or TRBV12-4 and TRBJ1-2, with D possibly matching TRBD1 (6 bases). The CDR3 spans 13 residues. The V gene lost 6 bases and the J gene lost 3 bases, with 11 bases spanning the gap. CDR3 sequence (DNA): TGTGCCAGCAGGCTCGCAGGGGACTATGGCTACACCTTC. Translated, it gives CASRLAGDYGYTF.

V usage is TRBV7-2 and J usage is TRBJ2-7, with 8 bases matching TRBD2. V lost 5 bases, J lost 2 bases, and 11 bases stayed unmatched. CDR3 length: 16 residues. Germline V gene data show CDR1 as SGHTA and CDR2 as FQGNSA. Here the CDR3 DNA reads TGTGCCAGCAGCCCGAATTTGCGCGGGGGGACCTACGAGCAGTACTTC. Protein sequence: CASSPNLRGGTYEQYF.

The chain has TRBV19 and TRBJ2-5; 7 bases line up with TRBD2. V lost 4 bases, J lost 0 bases, and 5 bases stayed unmatched. Germline lookup yields CDR1 LNHDA and CDR2 SQIVND (reference sequence). This CDR3 region has 15 residues. The CDR3 loop reads CASSRAGQYQETQYF. CDR3 sequence (DNA): TGTGCCAGTAGTAGAGCGGGGCAGTACCAAGAGACCCAGTACTTC.

CDR3 protein: CASSRRQSTTDTQYF. For the CDR3, the DNA is TGTGCCAGCAGCCGACGACAGAGTACCACAGATACGCAGTATTTT. The rearrangement uses TRBV7-6 and TRBJ2-3; TRBD1 might be the D (5 bases). The CDR3 has 15 amino acids. Germline V gene data show CDR1 as SGHVS and CDR2 as FNYEAQ. With 5 bases removed from V and 2 bases from J, the gap between germline ends came to 14 bases.

The chain uses TRBV27 and TRBJ1-2; 8 bases align to TRBD1. The junction had 6 bases not matched to a gene; V was cut back by 5 bases and J by 4 bases. Per germline, CDR1 MNHEY and CDR2 SMNVEV (reference sequence). The CDR3 covers 14 residues. CDR3 nucleotide sequence: TGTGCCAGCAGTCTCAGGGGGCGCGGCTATGGCTACACCTTC. Protein sequence: CASSLRGRGYGYTF.

The CDR3 coding sequence is TGTGCCAGCAGCCGTCCCGGGGTAGCAGCTAACTATGGCTACACCTTC. As protein: CASSRPGVAANYGYTF. The chain is built from TRBV27 and TRBJ1-2; D is unresolved. The V gene's germline CDR1 is MNHEY and CDR2 SMNVEV (reference sequence). The CDR3 has 16 amino acids. V shed 6 bases and J shed 0 bases, with 17 bases lying between them.

The rearrangement joins TRBV5-1 to TRBJ2-3; TRBD1 matches 7 bases. J was trimmed by 4 bases and V by 0 bases; bases with no gene match: 5. The CDR3 consists of 15 residues. The germline gives CDR1 SGHRS, CDR2 YFSETQ. The CDR3 DNA reads TGCGCCAGCAGCTTGGGACAGGGTTTTTCAGATACGCAGTATTTT. It specifies CASSLGQGFSDTQYF.

V is TRBV9 and J is TRBJ2-7; 11 positions agree with TRBD2. CDR1 is SGDLS and CDR2 is YYNGEE in the germline V gene. There are 17 residues in the CDR3. V shed 0 bases and J 6 bases; nucleotides not matched to a gene: 11. CDR3 coding DNA: TGTGCCAGCAGCGTAGATATAGCGGGGGGGCTCAGAAGCGAGCAGTACTTC. It specifies CASSVDIAGGLRSEQYF.

The chain has TRBV9 and TRBJ2-1; 11 positions match TRBD2. Germline trimming cut 0 bases from V and 5 bases from J; bases unmatched to any gene: 10. In germline, CDR1 is SGDLS, CDR2 YYNGEE. The CDR3 runs to 18 residues. CDR3 protein: CASSVAPATSGGDNEQFF. The CDR3 bases are TGTGCCAGCAGCGTAGCTCCCGCCACTAGCGGGGGAGACAATGAGCAGTTCTTC.

The rearrangement links TRBV6-5 to TRBJ2-2; 8 bases agree with TRBD2. Losses at the gene ends were 1 base for V and 3 bases for J; bases not matched to a gene: 4. Germline V gene lookup returns CDR1 MNHEY and CDR2 SVGAGI. This CDR3 is built from 16 residues. The CDR3 loop is CASSYFTGGHTGELFF. As DNA, the CDR3 is TGTGCCAGCAGTTACTTCACGGGGGGGCACACCGGGGAGCTGTTTTTT.

CDR3 loop: CASSFQGNTEAFF. The CDR3 DNA sequence: TGTGCCAGCAGCTTTCAGGGGAACACTGAAGCTTTCTTT. The chain couples TRBV7-2 to TRBJ1-1; tentative D call: TRBD1 (5 bases). Germline-derived CDR1 and CDR2 are SGHTA and FQGNSA. The CDR3 loop spans 13 amino acids. Trimming took off 3 bases at V and 1 base at J, with 6 bases between the two ends.

V usage is TRBV4-2 and J usage is TRBJ1-6, with unresolved D. The CDR3 is 14 amino acids. CDR1 and CDR2 from the germline V gene are LGHNA and YNFKEQ. Trimming left V 0 bases short and J 8 bases short, with 8 bases between. Here the CDR3 reads CASSQDTGDSPLHF. DNA for the CDR3: TGTGCCAGCAGCCAAGATACCGGGGATTCACCCCTCCACTTT.

The V gene is TRBV5-1, the J gene TRBJ2-1; 7 nucleotides match TRBD1. V lost 4 bases, J lost 1 base, and 8 bases stayed unmatched. The CDR3 has 16 residues. Germline CDR1 is SGHRS and CDR2 is YFSETQ. CDR3 coding DNA: TGCGCCAGCAGCCCAACCGGGACAGTGTCCTACAATGAGCAGTTCTTC. This translates into CASSPTGTVSYNEQFF.

The chain couples TRBV30 to TRBJ2-1, with 7 bases that match TRBD2. CDR3 size: 15 residues. V lost 1 base and J lost 3; bases outside the gene matches: 6. The germline V gene has CDR1 GTSNPN and CDR2 SVGIG (reference sequence). Written as DNA, the CDR3 is TGTGCCTGGAGTGAAGGGAGCGGGGACTACAATGAGCAGTTCTTC. Translating gives CAWSEGSGDYNEQFF.

The chain couples TRBV3-1 (or the pseudogene TRBV3-2) to TRBJ2-1; 9 nucleotides match TRBD2. This CDR3 is built from 17 residues. Per germline, CDR1 LGHDT and CDR2 YNNKEL (reference sequence). The V segment lost 0 bases and the J segment 4 bases; nucleotides outside the gene matches: 7. In DNA form, the CDR3 reads TGTGCCAGCAGCCAAGAAGATAGCGGGGGACCTTACAATGAGCAGTTCTTC. Its translation: CASSQEDSGGPYNEQFF.

This chain uses TRBV6-6 with TRBJ1-4; D possibly corresponds to TRBD1 (5 bases). Trimming shortened V by 7 bases and J by 7 bases, and 16 bases separated the two germline ends. The germline gives CDR1 MNHNY, CDR2 SVGAGI (reference sequence). This CDR3 comprises 14 residues. The CDR3 DNA reads TGTGCCAGCACTTGGCAGGGTATAGGTGAAAAACTGTTTTTT. Its protein product is CASTWQGIGEKLFF.

The chain recombines TRBV6-2 or TRBV6-3 with TRBJ2-3; 8 bases are a match to TRBD2. The V gene end was trimmed by 4 bases and the J gene end by 6 bases; junction bases not matched to a gene: 12. This CDR3 is built from 16 residues. Germline V lookup: CDR1 MNHEY, CDR2 SVGEGT. The CDR3 here is CASSSEWDKRGDTQYF. The DNA for the CDR3 is TGTGCCAGCAGTTCAGAGTGGGACAAGCGGGGGGATACGCAGTATTTT.

This chain joins TRBV6-6 and TRBJ2-7; 9 bases agree with TRBD1. This CDR3 has 14 amino acids. With V trimmed by 7 bases and J by 2 bases, 6 bases remained unmatched. From germline, CDR1 is MNHNY and CDR2 SVGAGI (reference sequence). CDR3 DNA sequence: TGTGCCAGCAAGGCGGGGACAGGGCCCTACGAGCAGTACTTC. It specifies CASKAGTGPYEQYF.

The rearrangement joins TRBV19 to TRBJ1-4; D may be TRBD1 (6 bases). The CDR3 sequence is 14 residues long. CDR1 is LNHDA and CDR2 is SQIVND in the germline V gene (reference sequence). The V end was cut by 6 bases, the J end by 8 bases, with 16 bases between. CDR3 DNA: TGTGCCAGTAGAGATGTGGGGGCGAGGGAAAAACTGTTTTTT. It codes for CASRDVGAREKLFF.

V is TRBV6-5 and J is TRBJ1-2; tentative D call: TRBD1 (6 bases). V dropped 7 bases and J dropped 4 bases, with 19 bases sitting between them. From germline, CDR1 is MNHEY and CDR2 SVGAGI. There are 15 residues in the CDR3. CDR3 DNA: TGTGCCAGCACCCGGAGCGGGGGAGGGGGCTATGGCTACACCTTC. Residues: CASTRSGGGGYGYTF.

The rearrangement links TRBV27 to TRBJ1-4, with D perhaps matching TRBD1 (6 bases). Germline CDR1 and CDR2: MNHEY and SMNVEV (reference sequence). The CDR3 sequence is 15 residues long. V was shortened by 6 bases and J by 8 bases, with 19 bases between the two germline ends. The CDR3, as DNA: TGTGCCAGCAGCCGAACAGGGATGATAGGCGAAAAACTGTTTTTT. Translating it yields CASSRTGMIGEKLFF. The full variable domain, with the rest looked up from reference TRBV27 and TRBJ1-4, is EAQVTQNPRYLITVTGKKLTVTCSQNMNHEYMSWYRQDPGLGLRQIYYSMNVEVTDKGDVPEGYKVSRKEKRNFPLILESPSPNQTSLYFCASSRTGMIGEKLFFGSGTQLSVL.

The V call is TRBV11-2, the J call TRBJ1-6, with D hard to call. V shed 5 bases and J shed 8 bases, with 22 bases lying between them. Per germline, CDR1 SGHAT and CDR2 FQNNGV. This CDR3 contains 17 residues. CDR3: CASSRPEGSRPDSPLHF. The DNA of the CDR3 is TGTGCCAGCAGCCGCCCGGAGGGAAGTCGGCCTGATTCACCCCTCCACTTT.

V is TRBV6-2 or TRBV6-3 and J is TRBJ1-4, with 10 bases identical to TRBD1. CDR1 and CDR2 from the germline V gene are MNHEY and SVGEGT. J gave up 9 bases and V 6 bases, and 10 bases lay outside the gene matches. The CDR3 is 15 residues long. Here the CDR3 reads CASSSAGTGEQKLFF. The CDR3 region has the DNA TGTGCCAGCAGCTCCGCCGGGACAGGGGAGCAAAAACTGTTTTTT.

The chain joins TRBV27 to TRBJ2-7, with TRBD1 identical over 8 bases. Per germline, CDR1 MNHEY and CDR2 SMNVEV (reference sequence). CDR3 length: 14 residues. Germline trimming cut 5 bases from V and 3 bases from J; bases unmatched to any gene: 6. The CDR3 nucleotides are TGTGCCAGCAGTCTACAGGGGGAGATCTACGAGCAGTACTTC. Its translation: CASSLQGEIYEQYF.

The J gene is TRBJ2-1, the V gene TRBV6-1; 10 positions agree with TRBD2. This CDR3 is 16 amino acids long. Germline V CDR1 and CDR2: MNHNS, SASEGT. J was trimmed by 1 base and V by 4 bases; bases with no gene match: 4. The CDR3: CASSGATSGSYNEQFF. Here the CDR3 DNA reads TGTGCCAGCAGTGGCGCGACTAGCGGGTCCTACAATGAGCAGTTCTTC.

DNA for the CDR3: TGTGCCAGCAGACAAGGGACAGGTCCACGGCAGCCCCAGCATTTT. Protein product: CASRQGTGPRQPQHF. The chain has TRBV6-5 and TRBJ1-5; 8 bases map to TRBD1. The CDR3 loop spans 15 amino acids. V trimming: 6 bases; J trimming: 7 bases; junction bases outside the gene matches: 11. The V gene's germline CDR1 is MNHEY and CDR2 SVGAGI.

The genes are TRBV7-2 and TRBJ1-1; TRBD1 agrees at 8 bases. V lost 1 base to trimming and J lost 14 bases; unmatched junction nucleotides: 12. Germline V lookup: CDR1 SGHTA, CDR2 FQGNSA. The CDR3 sequence is 14 residues long. DNA for the CDR3: TGTGCCAGCAGCTTAGGGACAGGGACTGAAGCTTTCTTCTTT. Protein: CASSLGTGTEAFFF.

This clone was found once. This chain uses TRBV19 with TRBJ1-5; D is possibly TRBD1 (5 bases). Germline CDR1 LNHDA, CDR2 SQIVND (reference sequence). The CDR3 is 15 amino acids. The V end was cut by 6 bases, the J end by 4 bases, with 16 bases between. The CDR3 region has the DNA TGTGCCAGTAGGCCCCGGACAAAACCTAATCAGCCCCAGCATTTT. This translates into CASRPRTKPNQPQHF.

This clone was seen a handful of times. This rearrangement joins TRBV20-1 to TRBJ2-7, with D perhaps matching TRBD2 (7 bases). The CDR3 sequence is 13 residues long. V was shortened by 3 bases and J by 4 bases, with 13 bases between the two germline ends. Germline assignment: CDR1 DFQATT and CDR2 SNEGSKA (reference sequence). CDR3 DNA: TGCAGTGCTAGTGGGGGGGGGCTATACGAGCAGTACTTC. It encodes CSASGGGLYEQYF.